This T cell receptor (beta chain) originates from a study of blood T cell repertoires in COVID-19. Whole-study context: PBMCs, B-cell-depleted T cells, or T cells provided the cDNA or gDNA that made up the material.

Assignments of participants to cohorts depended upon their own reported clinical history. Germline-derived CDR1 and CDR2 are MGHRA and YSYEKL. This CDR3 region has 15 residues. Trimming took 0 bases from V and 8 from J, leaving 16 bases between them. This clone was seen once. Clones were read by immunoSEQ multiplex PCR, and TCRdb kept only the in-frame ones, dropping some. The sample has around 270,000 clones; approximately 88% are singletons. The sequence came from a middle-aged woman who had been exposed to COVID-19. The sample consisted of PBMCs or T cells enriched from blood (not recorded which). The rearrangement joins TRBV4-1 to TRBJ1-2, with D unclear. CDR3 coding DNA: TGCGCCAGCAGCCAAGATTCGCCTAGAGGGAACGGCTACACCTTC. Protein product: CASSQDSPRGNGYTF.